The present TCR beta chain was sequenced within a study of CD8 T cells in ankylosing spondylitis. Points from the study as a whole: Disease-linked clones were reportedly significantly enriched in matched ankylosing spondylitis synovial fluid. There were earlier reports of some motif variants in reactive arthritis synovial fluid and blood. Typical of ankylosing spondylitis blood, it appeared, was a TCR beta motif of several highly homologous variants. CD8+ disease-linked clones were present at relatively low frequencies in blood.

The CDR3 is made up of 14 amino acids. CDR1 and CDR2 (germline): MDHEN, SYDVKM. V dropped 6 bases and J dropped 6; count of bases not matched to a gene: 3. Quantitative 5'-RACE with molecular barcodes produced the TCR beta libraries. TCRdb used MiXCR to reprocess the 5' RACE reads, holding one entry per CDR3 protein. The sample lists more than 100,000 distinct CDR3 sequences; roughly a sixth were seen once. This clonotype was seen repeatedly, ten times or more. Its antigen is unknown. The chain is built from TRBV28 and TRBJ2-2, with 11 bases that match TRBD2. The sequenced sample consisted of blood, either unsorted or a sorted T cell fraction (not recorded which). The sequence was collected from a male donor with ankylosing spondylitis. DNA of the CDR3: TGTGCCAGCAGCTTACTAGCGGGAGCCGGGGAGCTGTTTTTT. Amino acid sequence: CASSLLAGAGELFF.